This TCR beta chain was observed in a study of graft-versus-host responses after intestinal transplantation. For the study at large: Every recipient underwent anti-thymocyte globulin induction, then tacrolimus and steroids for two to four years. Study-level points and caveats: Individuals carrying graft-donor T cell macrochimerism showed high graft-versus-host to host-versus-graft clonal ratios in allografts. Some GvH clones were seen earlier in gut or blood, suggesting intestinal origin.

TCRdb's table, derived via immunoSEQ multiplex PCR, lists solely in-frame clones and lacks some. The sample has roughly 90,000 clones, over 80% seen once. This clone was recorded only once. Its antigen is undetermined. CDR1 is MGHRA, CDR2 YSYEKL, per germline. The CDR3 loop spans 15 amino acids. Trimming stripped 4 bases from V and 0 bases from J, with 11 bases between. This material consisted of unstimulated CD8+ T cells sorted from spleen or lymph node cells, taken before intestinal transplant. V gene TRBV4-1 combines with J gene TRBJ2-3; D is unresolved. The receptor comes from a human donor who received an intestinal transplant. The CDR3 DNA follows: TGCGCCAGCAGCCTTGATTCACCTAGCACAGATACGCAGTATTTT. Protein product: CASSLDSPSTDTQYF.